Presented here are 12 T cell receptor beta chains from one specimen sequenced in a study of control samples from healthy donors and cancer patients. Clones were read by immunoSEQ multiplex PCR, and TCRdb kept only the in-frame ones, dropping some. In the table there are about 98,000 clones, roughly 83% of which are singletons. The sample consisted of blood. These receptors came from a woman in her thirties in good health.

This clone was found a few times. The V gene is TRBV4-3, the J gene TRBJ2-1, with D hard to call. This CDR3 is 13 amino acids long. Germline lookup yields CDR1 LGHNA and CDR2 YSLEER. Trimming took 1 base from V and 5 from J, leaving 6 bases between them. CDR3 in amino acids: CASSQAEHNEQFF. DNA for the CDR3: TGCGCCAGCAGCCAAGCCGAACACAATGAGCAGTTCTTC.

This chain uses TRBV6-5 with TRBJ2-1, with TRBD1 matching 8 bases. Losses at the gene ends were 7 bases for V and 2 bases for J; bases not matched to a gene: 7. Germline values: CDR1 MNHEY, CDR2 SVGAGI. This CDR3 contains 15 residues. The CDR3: CASKGQGTTYNEQFF. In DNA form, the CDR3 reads TGTGCCAGCAAAGGACAGGGCACTACCTACAATGAGCAGTTCTTC.

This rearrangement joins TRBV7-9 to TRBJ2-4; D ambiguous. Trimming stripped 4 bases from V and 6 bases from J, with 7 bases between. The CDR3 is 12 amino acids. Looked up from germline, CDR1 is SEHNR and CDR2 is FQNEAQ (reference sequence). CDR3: CASSSGPNIQYF. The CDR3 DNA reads TGTGCCAGCAGCTCTGGACCAAACATTCAGTACTTC. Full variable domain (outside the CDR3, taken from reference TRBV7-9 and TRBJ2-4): DTGVSQNPRHKITKRGQNVTFRCDPISEHNRLYWYRQTLGQGPEFLTYFQNEAQLEKSRLLSDRFSAERPKGSFSTLEIQRTEQGDSAMYLCASSSGPNIQYFGAGTRLSVL.

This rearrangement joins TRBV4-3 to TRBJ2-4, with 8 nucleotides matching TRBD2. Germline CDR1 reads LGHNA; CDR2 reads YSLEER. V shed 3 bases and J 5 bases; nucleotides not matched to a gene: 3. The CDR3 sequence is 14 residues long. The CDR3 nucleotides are TGCGCCAGCAGCCAGGGAGCGGGGGAAAACATTCAGTACTTC. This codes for CASSQGAGENIQYF.

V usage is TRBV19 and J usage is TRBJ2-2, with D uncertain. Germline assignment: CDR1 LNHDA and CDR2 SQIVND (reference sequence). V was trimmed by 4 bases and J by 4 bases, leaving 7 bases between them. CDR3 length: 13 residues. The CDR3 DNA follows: TGTGCCAGTAGTACGGACGTCACCGGGGAGCTGTTTTTT. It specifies CASSTDVTGELFF.

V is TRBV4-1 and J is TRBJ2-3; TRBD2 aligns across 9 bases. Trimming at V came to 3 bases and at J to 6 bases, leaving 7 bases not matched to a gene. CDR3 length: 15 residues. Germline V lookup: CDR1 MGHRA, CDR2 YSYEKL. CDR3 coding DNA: TGCGCCAGCAGCCAGGGCGGGGGGGTTCGGGATACGCAGTATTTT. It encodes CASSQGGGVRDTQYF.

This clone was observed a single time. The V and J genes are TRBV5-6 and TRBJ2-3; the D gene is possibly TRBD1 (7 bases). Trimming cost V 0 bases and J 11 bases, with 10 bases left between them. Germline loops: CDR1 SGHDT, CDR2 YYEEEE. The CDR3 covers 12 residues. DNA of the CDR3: TGTGCCAGCAGCTTGGCGCAGGGGGGGCAGTATTTT. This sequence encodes CASSLAQGGQYF.

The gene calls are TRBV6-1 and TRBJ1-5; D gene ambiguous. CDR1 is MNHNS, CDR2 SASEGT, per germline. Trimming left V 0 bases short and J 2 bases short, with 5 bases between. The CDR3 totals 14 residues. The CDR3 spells CASSEAPGNQPQHF. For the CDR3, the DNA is TGTGCCAGCAGTGAAGCCCCTGGCAATCAGCCCCAGCATTTT.

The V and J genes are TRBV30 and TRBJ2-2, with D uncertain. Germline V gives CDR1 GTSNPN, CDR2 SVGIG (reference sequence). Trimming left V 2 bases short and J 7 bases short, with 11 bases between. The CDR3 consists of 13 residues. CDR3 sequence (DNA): TGTGCCTGGAGTACGACCTCGGGCGGGGAGCTGTTTTTT. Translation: CAWSTTSGGELFF.

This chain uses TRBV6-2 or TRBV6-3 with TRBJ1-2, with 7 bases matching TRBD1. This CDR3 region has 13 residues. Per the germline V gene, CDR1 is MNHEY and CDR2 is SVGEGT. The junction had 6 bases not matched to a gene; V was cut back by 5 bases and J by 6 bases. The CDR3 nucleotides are TGTGCCAGCAGTCCGACAGGGTATGATGGCTACACCTTC. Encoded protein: CASSPTGYDGYTF.

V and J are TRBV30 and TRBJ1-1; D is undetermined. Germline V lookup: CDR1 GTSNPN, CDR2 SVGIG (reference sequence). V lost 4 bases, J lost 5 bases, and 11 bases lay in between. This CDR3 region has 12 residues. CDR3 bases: TGTGCCTGGACCGCCCCTTGGACTGAAGCTTTCTTT. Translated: CAWTAPWTEAFF.

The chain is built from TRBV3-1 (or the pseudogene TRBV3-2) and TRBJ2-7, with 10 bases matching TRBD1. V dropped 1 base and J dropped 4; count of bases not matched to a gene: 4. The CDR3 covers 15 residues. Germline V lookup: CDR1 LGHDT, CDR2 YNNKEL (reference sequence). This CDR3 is CASSQAGTGVYEQYF. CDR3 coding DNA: TGTGCCAGCAGCCAAGCAGGGACAGGGGTGTACGAGCAGTACTTC.